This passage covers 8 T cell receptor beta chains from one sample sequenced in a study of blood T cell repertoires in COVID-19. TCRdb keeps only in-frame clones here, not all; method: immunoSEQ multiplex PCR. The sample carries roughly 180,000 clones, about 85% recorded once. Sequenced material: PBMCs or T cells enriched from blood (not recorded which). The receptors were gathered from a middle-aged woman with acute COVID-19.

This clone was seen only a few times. CDR3 residues: CASTLTGNTEAFF. The CDR3 DNA reads as TGTGCCAGCACCCTAACAGGGAACACTGAAGCTTTCTTT. The chain couples TRBV6-5 to TRBJ1-1; tentative D call: TRBD1 (5 bases). Trimming shortened V by 7 bases and J by 1 base, and 10 bases separated the two germline ends. Germline CDR1 MNHEY, CDR2 SVGAGI. CDR3 size: 13 residues.

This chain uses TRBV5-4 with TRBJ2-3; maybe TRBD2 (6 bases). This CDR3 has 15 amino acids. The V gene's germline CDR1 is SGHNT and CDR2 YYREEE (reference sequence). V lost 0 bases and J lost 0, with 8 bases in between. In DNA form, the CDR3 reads TGTGCCAGCAGCTTGGGCGGGACTAGCACAGATACGCAGTATTTT. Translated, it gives CASSLGGTSTDTQYF.

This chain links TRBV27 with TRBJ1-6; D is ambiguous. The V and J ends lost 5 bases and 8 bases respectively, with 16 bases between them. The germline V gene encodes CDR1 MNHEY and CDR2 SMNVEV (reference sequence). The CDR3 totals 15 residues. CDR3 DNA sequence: TGTGCCAGCAGTCAAGTGGGCTATCCCTATTCACCCCTCCACTTT. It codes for CASSQVGYPYSPLHF.

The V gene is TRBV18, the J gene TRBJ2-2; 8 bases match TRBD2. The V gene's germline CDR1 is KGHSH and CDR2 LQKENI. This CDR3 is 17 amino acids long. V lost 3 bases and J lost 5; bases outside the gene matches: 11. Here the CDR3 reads CASSPPLAGLFTGELFF. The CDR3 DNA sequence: TGTGCCAGCTCACCTCCTCTAGCGGGTCTCTTTACCGGGGAGCTGTTTTTT.

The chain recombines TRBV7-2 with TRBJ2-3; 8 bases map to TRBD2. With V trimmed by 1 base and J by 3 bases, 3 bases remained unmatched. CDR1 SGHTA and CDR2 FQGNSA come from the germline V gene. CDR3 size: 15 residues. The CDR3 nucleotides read TGTGCCAGCAGCTTAGTTAGCGGGGCTACAGATACGCAGTATTTT. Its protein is CASSLVSGATDTQYF.

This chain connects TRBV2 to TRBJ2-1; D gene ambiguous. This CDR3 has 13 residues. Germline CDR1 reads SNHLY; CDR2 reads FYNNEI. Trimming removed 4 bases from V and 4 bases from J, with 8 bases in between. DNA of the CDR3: TGTGCCAGCAGTGTCTCCGTATACAATGAGCAGTTCTTC. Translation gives CASSVSVYNEQFF.

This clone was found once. Here the CDR3 DNA reads TGTGCCACCAGCACTGGACAGGGATCCCCCTCCTACGAGCAGTACTTC. Amino acid sequence: CATSTGQGSPSYEQYF. The chain is built from TRBV15 and TRBJ2-7, with 8 bases that match TRBD1. The CDR3 is 16 residues long. CDR1 is LNHNV and CDR2 is YYDKDF in the germline V gene (reference sequence). With 4 bases clipped from V and 0 bases from J, the junction kept 8 bases outside the gene matches.

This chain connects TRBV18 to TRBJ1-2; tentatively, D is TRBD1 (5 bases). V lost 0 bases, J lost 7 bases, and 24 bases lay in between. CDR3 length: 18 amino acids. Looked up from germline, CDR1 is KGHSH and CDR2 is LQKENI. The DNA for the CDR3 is TGTGCCAGCTCACCACCGAACCGGGGGGGTCAGCCTAGGAGTGGCTACACCTTC. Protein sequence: CASSPPNRGGQPRSGYTF.